This entry is about one T cell receptor beta chain. The source of the sample is a study of blood T cell repertoires in COVID-19. Authors' processing steps: It was from reference gene primer amplification that nucleated cell counts were estimated. Method: immunoSEQ multiplex PCR; TCRdb's copy keeps in-frame clones and lacks some. V, J and clone size were drawn from that table, and D and trimming were deduced from the DNA. The sample has 100,000 to 110,000 clones, about 80% seen once. CDR1 is MNHEY and CDR2 is SMNVEV in the germline V gene (reference sequence). The CDR3 extends over 15 amino acids. V was pared by 5 bases and J by 4 bases, with 15 bases between.

This clonotype was sampled from a woman in her 70s with acute or convalescent COVID-19. The sequenced sample was peripheral blood. The gene calls are TRBV27 and TRBJ1-5; D remains ambiguous. The DNA of the CDR3 is TGTGCCAGCAGTCCCTCAATTGGAGAAAATCAGCCCCAGCATTTT. Encoded protein: CASSPSIGENQPQHF.